What follows describes a single T cell receptor (beta chain). No antigen is known for it. Time point meaning: patch test 3, about 24 weeks after DPC sensitization. Treatment indicated: therapeutic diphenylcyclopropenone sensitization with weekly scalp DPC. Source study methods: Across samples, TCR counts had a median of about 88,000 and ranged from roughly 23,224 to 690,600. Using its own MiXCR run on the RACE reads, TCRdb lists one record per CDR3 protein. The authors' filters were not applied to this entry. Here the sample spans 55,000 to 75,000 distinct CDR3 sequences, approximately 13% being singletons. The sample belongs to a study of human T cells and chemical hapten exposure. V lost 4 bases and J 5 bases, leaving 17 bases between the germline ends. Germline CDR1 SGHVS, CDR2 FNYEAQ. The CDR3 runs to 15 residues. Study-level findings and limits: TCRs whose frequency exceeded 1 in 1000 remained the same following DPC sensitization.

The V and J genes are TRBV7-6 and TRBJ1-1, with D unresolved. This specimen consisted of whole blood, obtained in connection with sensitization to the hapten diphenylcyclopropenone (DPC). This clonotype was obtained from a man under 40 with alopecia areata. Some clones in this sample may be carry-over from other donors' samples. The DNA of the CDR3 is TGTGCCAGCAGCTCCCCCGGACCGGTAAAAACTGAAGCTTTCTTT. Its translation is CASSSPGPVKTEAFF.